Only a few counts were recorded for the clone carrying this TCR beta chain. Its antigen is unidentified. The record originates from a study of cytomegalovirus exposure and HLA in healthy donors. This CDR3 has 13 residues. The germline V and J ends were trimmed by 11 bases and 3 bases, with 16 bases remaining between them. Looked up from germline, CDR1 is LGHNA and CDR2 is YSLEER. The donors were members of the validation cohort, which comprised about 130 subjects and was separate from the first cohort of fewer than 700 subjects. Study results and caveats: Cytomegalovirus status was reportedly diagnosed by the classifier with high sensitivity and specificity. Rare TCR sequences dominated, though some public TCRs recurred in many donors.

TCRdb's table, derived via immunoSEQ multiplex PCR, lists solely in-frame clones and lacks some. Among 150,000 to 200,000 clones listed, 84% were seen once. The sequencing sample was made of PBMCs. The V and J genes are TRBV4-3 and TRBJ1-1, with D perhaps TRBD1 (6 bases). This TCR was sampled from a man younger than 35 in good health and CMV-seropositive. The CDR3 is CAAEGDDHTEAFF. The DNA of the CDR3 is TGCGCCGCAGAGGGGGACGACCACACTGAAGCTTTCTTT.